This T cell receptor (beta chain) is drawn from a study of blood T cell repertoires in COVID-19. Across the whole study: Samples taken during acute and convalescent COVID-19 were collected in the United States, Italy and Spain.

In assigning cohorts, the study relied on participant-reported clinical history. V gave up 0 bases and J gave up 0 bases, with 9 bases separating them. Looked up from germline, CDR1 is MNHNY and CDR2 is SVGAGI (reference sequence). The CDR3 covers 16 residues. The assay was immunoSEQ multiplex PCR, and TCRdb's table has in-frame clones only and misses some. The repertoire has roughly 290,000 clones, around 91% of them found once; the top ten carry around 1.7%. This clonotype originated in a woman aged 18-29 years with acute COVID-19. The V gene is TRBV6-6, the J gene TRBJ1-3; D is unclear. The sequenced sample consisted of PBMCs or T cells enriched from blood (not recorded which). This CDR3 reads CASSYSRAASGNTIYF. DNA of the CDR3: TGTGCCAGCAGTTACTCGAGGGCAGCCTCTGGAAACACCATATATTTT.